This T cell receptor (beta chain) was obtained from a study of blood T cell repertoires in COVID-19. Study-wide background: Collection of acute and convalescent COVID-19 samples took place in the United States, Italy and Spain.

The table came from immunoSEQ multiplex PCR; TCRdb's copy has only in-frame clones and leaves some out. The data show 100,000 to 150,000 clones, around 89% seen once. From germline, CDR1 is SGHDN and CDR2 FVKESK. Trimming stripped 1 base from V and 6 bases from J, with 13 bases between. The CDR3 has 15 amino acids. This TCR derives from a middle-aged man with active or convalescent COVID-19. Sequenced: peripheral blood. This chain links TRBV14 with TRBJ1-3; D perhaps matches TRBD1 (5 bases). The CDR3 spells CASSQGSGVINTIYF. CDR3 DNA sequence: TGTGCCAGCAGCCAAGGATCGGGGGTTATAAACACCATATATTTT.